Listed here are 20 T cell receptor beta chains from one sample, sequenced in a study of OX40 agonist ivuxolimab in advanced cancers. Using immunoSEQ multiplex PCR, the repertoire was profiled, and TCRdb retains in-frame clones only, with some absent. The table lists around 53,000 clones, 93% of them singletons. Here the sequenced sample was CD4+ or CD8+ T cells sorted from blood, taken in a trial of the OX40 agonist ivuxolimab. Receptor source: an adult with an advanced solid tumor such as melanoma, head and neck, liver or kidney cancer.

The J gene is TRBJ2-1, the V gene TRBV28; maybe TRBD2 (5 bases). The CDR3 spans 16 residues. CDR1 is MDHEN, CDR2 SYDVKM, per germline. The ends were cut back, 4 bases at V and 2 bases at J, with 15 bases in the middle. The DNA of the CDR3 is TGTGCCAGCAGTTCCCCCCATGAGGAGGCCTACAATGAGCAGTTCTTC. It specifies CASSSPHEEAYNEQFF.

The chain combines TRBV16 with TRBJ2-1; 9 bases line up with TRBD2. V trimming: 3 bases; J trimming: 5 bases; junction bases outside the gene matches: 8. Germline V gene lookup returns CDR1 KGHSY and CDR2 FQNENV. The CDR3 sequence is 16 residues long. CDR3 sequence reads: CASSHSSGGEHNEQFF. The CDR3 nucleotides read TGTGCCAGCAGCCATAGTAGCGGGGGAGAACACAATGAGCAGTTCTTC.

This clone is a singleton in its sample. This chain connects TRBV27 to TRBJ2-5; 9 bases match TRBD1. CDR1 is MNHEY, CDR2 SMNVEV, per germline (reference sequence). This CDR3 comprises 13 residues. V dropped 2 bases and J dropped 5; count of bases not matched to a gene: 0. The CDR3 here is CASSLDRGETQYF. In nucleotides, the CDR3 is TGTGCCAGCAGTTTAGACAGGGGGGAGACCCAGTACTTC.

Here the CDR3 DNA reads TGCGCCAGCAGCCAACAAGGGGGGGCGCGTGGCTACACCTTC. Residues: CASSQQGGARGYTF. The V and J genes are TRBV4-1 and TRBJ1-2; D possibly corresponds to TRBD1 (6 bases). CDR1 and CDR2 (germline): MGHRA, YSYEKL. CDR3 length equals 14 residues. Trimming left V 2 bases short and J 7 bases short, with 14 bases between.

Here the CDR3 reads CASSLFQAGPYEQYF. The CDR3 nucleotides read TGTGCCAGCAGCCTGTTCCAGGCAGGACCCTACGAGCAGTACTTC. This rearrangement joins TRBV5-6 to TRBJ2-7; D is ambiguous. Per the germline V gene, CDR1 is SGHDT and CDR2 is YYEEEE. This CDR3 has 15 amino acids. With 4 bases removed from V and 2 bases from J, the gap between germline ends came to 16 bases.

This clone is labeled as medium-sized. The rearrangement uses TRBV4-1 and TRBJ2-7; TRBD1 agrees at 9 bases. The CDR3 totals 15 residues. Germline loops: CDR1 MGHRA, CDR2 YSYEKL. The junction had 6 bases not matched to a gene; V was cut back by 1 base and J by 5 bases. The CDR3 reads CASSQVGQGLDEQYF. The CDR3 DNA is TGCGCCAGCAGCCAAGTCGGACAGGGGCTCGACGAGCAGTACTTC.

The chain combines TRBV2 with TRBJ2-5; 9 bases are shared with TRBD2. With 9 bases clipped from V and 4 bases from J, the junction kept 12 bases outside the gene matches. The CDR3 covers 15 residues. Looked up from germline, CDR1 is SNHLY and CDR2 is FYNNEI. For the CDR3, the DNA is TGTGCCAGTCTTTTTGAGGGCGGGAGGGGAGAGACCCAGTACTTC. Translating gives CASLFEGGRGETQYF.

This clone was seen just once. The CDR3 region is CASSFQGASGYEQFF. The CDR3 bases are TGCGCCAGCAGCTTCCAGGGGGCAAGTGGTTATGAGCAGTTCTTC. The V and J genes are TRBV5-1 and TRBJ2-1; 8 nucleotides agree with TRBD1. J lost 8 bases, V lost 2 bases, and 9 bases had no gene match. CDR1 SGHRS and CDR2 YFSETQ come from the germline V gene. CDR3 size: 15 residues.

The gene calls are TRBV6-5 and TRBJ1-4; unclear D gene. Germline lookup yields CDR1 MNHEY and CDR2 SVGAGI. The CDR3 length is 12 residues. Trimming took 4 bases from V and 8 from J, leaving 8 bases between them. CDR3 in amino acids: CASSSITEKLFF. In DNA form, the CDR3 reads TGTGCCAGCAGTTCCATCACCGAAAAACTGTTTTTT.

This clone was seen just once. The chain has TRBV7-3 and TRBJ1-1; D call uncertain. The germline gives CDR1 SGHTA, CDR2 FQGTGA. The CDR3 has 14 amino acids. The V gene lost 2 bases and the J gene lost 2 bases, with 9 bases spanning the gap. CDR3 nucleotide sequence: TGTGCCAGCAGCTTAGCCGGGAGAAACACTGAAGCTTTCTTT. Amino acids: CASSLAGRNTEAFF.

The chain carries TRBV10-1 and TRBJ1-5; the D gene is possibly TRBD1 (6 bases). The CDR3 runs to 13 residues. Trimming took 5 bases from V and 3 from J, leaving 8 bases between them. Per germline, CDR1 WNHNN and CDR2 SYGVQD (reference sequence). The CDR3 DNA reads TGCGCCAGCAGTCAGGGGAACAATCAGCCCCAGCATTTT. Protein sequence: CASSQGNNQPQHF.

V gene TRBV27 combines with J gene TRBJ2-3; D is unclear. This CDR3 has 16 residues. Trimming shortened V by 5 bases and J by 0 bases, and 15 bases separated the two germline ends. The V gene's germline CDR1 is MNHEY and CDR2 SMNVEV (reference sequence). The CDR3 here is CASSPQWVGSTDTQYF. The CDR3 DNA is TGTGCCAGCAGTCCACAGTGGGTGGGAAGCACAGATACGCAGTATTTT.

The rearrangement links TRBV7-3 to TRBJ2-7, with 10 bases matching TRBD2. Germline-derived CDR1 and CDR2 are SGHTA and FQGTGA. The CDR3 extends over 17 amino acids. The V segment lost 5 bases and the J segment 0 bases; nucleotides outside the gene matches: 10. For the CDR3, the DNA is TGTGCCAGCAGCCCCACACGACGACTAGCGGGCTCCTACGAGCAGTACTTC. Protein sequence: CASSPTRRLAGSYEQYF.

This chain joins TRBV6-5 and TRBJ2-7; the D gene is possibly TRBD1 (6 bases). CDR3 size: 14 residues. Germline CDR1 MNHEY, CDR2 SVGAGI. Between the trimmed V and J ends, which lost 1 base and 2 bases, there was a span of 9 bases. In nucleotides, the CDR3 is TGTGCCAGCAGTTACTTTGGACAGACCTACGAGCAGTACTTC. Translating gives CASSYFGQTYEQYF.

This sequence joins TRBV28 and TRBJ2-7; either TRBD1 or TRBD2 may supply D (5 bases each). V was shortened by 4 bases and J by 6 bases, with 13 bases between the two germline ends. The CDR3 consists of 13 residues. From germline, CDR1 is MDHEN and CDR2 SYDVKM. The CDR3 region is CASSWGPHLEQYF. In nucleotides, the CDR3 is TGTGCCAGCAGTTGGGGACCCCATCTCGAGCAGTACTTC. Full variable domain (rest looked up from reference TRBV28 and TRBJ2-7): DVKVTQSSRYLVKRTGEKVFLECVQDMDHENMFWYRQDPGLGLRLIYFSYDVKMKEKGDIPEGYSVSREKKERFSLILESASTNQTSMYLCASSWGPHLEQYFGPGTRLTVT.

The CDR3 DNA sequence: TGTGCCAGCATGGGAATCACCTACAATGAGCAGTTCTTC. This translates into CASMGITYNEQFF. The chain links TRBV6-5 to TRBJ2-1; D is unresolved. V dropped 7 bases and J dropped 2 bases, with 9 bases sitting between them. The CDR3 extends over 13 amino acids. In germline, CDR1 is MNHEY, CDR2 SVGAGI.

In nucleotides, the CDR3 is TGTGCCAGTAGTATATATGAGGGGAATGAAAAACTGTTTTTT. Encoded protein: CASSIYEGNEKLFF. V usage is TRBV19 and J usage is TRBJ1-4; a possible D gene is TRBD1 (5 bases). Germline CDR1 LNHDA, CDR2 SQIVND (reference sequence). V was pared by 2 bases and J by 5 bases, with 9 bases between. The length of the CDR3 is 14 residues.

This chain links TRBV27 with TRBJ2-1, with 9 bases identical to TRBD2. Trimming took 6 bases from V and 2 from J; bases not matched to a gene: 5. The CDR3 consists of 15 residues. Germline CDR1 reads MNHEY; CDR2 reads SMNVEV (reference sequence). The CDR3 DNA follows: TGTGCCAGCAGCTATAGCGGGAGACCCTACAATGAGCAGTTCTTC. It yields the protein CASSYSGRPYNEQFF.

The chain is built from TRBV10-3 and TRBJ2-2; D gene unclear. The germline CDR1 and CDR2 sequences are ENHRY and SYGVKD. With 0 bases removed from V and 4 bases from J, the gap between germline ends came to 6 bases. The CDR3 spans 14 residues. The CDR3 bases are TGTGCCATCAGTGAGTCTTCGAGCACCGGGGAGCTGTTTTTT. Its translation is CAISESSSTGELFF.

The chain recombines TRBV27 with TRBJ1-5; 9 positions agree with TRBD1. Germline V gives CDR1 MNHEY, CDR2 SMNVEV (reference sequence). This CDR3 has 15 amino acids. V lost 5 bases, J lost 6 bases, and 8 bases stayed unmatched. CDR3 bases: TGTGCCAGCAGTAGCGGGACAGGGAGGTTTCAGCCCCAGCATTTT. Amino acids: CASSSGTGRFQPQHF.